The T cell receptor (beta chain) under discussion was sequenced for a study of T cell responses to AZD1222 COVID-19 vaccine. Study-level results: Among those given AZD1222, only six were seropositive at baseline.

TCRdb's copy holds only in-frame clones and misses some; the assay was immunoSEQ multiplex PCR. Here the sample spans approximately 60,000 clones, approximately 86% being singletons. Concerning this clone itself: What it recognizes is unknown.

In germline, CDR1 is LNHDA, CDR2 SQIVND (reference sequence). The CDR3 is 14 amino acids. V was cut by 7 bases and J by 5 bases, with 15 bases left in between. The TCR comes from an adult who received the AZD1222 COVID-19 vaccine. The genes are TRBV19 and TRBJ1-5, with D possibly matching TRBD1 (6 bases). Sequenced material: peripheral blood, taken 28 days after the second AZD1222 dose. The CDR3 region has the DNA TGTGCCAGTACCCCGGGACACCAAGATCAGCCCCAGCATTTT. Protein sequence: CASTPGHQDQPQHF. The complete variable domain, with remaining parts taken from reference TRBV19 and TRBJ1-5, reads DGGITQSPKYLFRKEGQNVTLSCEQNLNHDAMYWYRQDPGQGLRLIYYSQIVNDFQKGDIAEGYSVSREKKESFPLTVTSAQKNPTAFYLCASTPGHQDQPQHFGDGTRLSIL.